This entry lists 12 T cell receptor beta chains sequenced from one sample in a study of early T cells in non-severe SARS-CoV-2 infection (dated by TCRdb to the early 2020s). Libraries were made using 5' RACE. The instrument given in TCRdb is NextSeq 500. Starting from the raw public reads, TCRdb applied fastp trimming at Q25, assembled clones with MiXCR and retained in-frame beta chains. Each entry is one CDR3 protein sequence, shown with its most common DNA and genes. The sample records approximately 52,000 distinct CDR3 sequences, roughly 8% of which are singletons. Together, the top ten hold about 9.4% of the sample. Sequenced input: whole blood. The receptor set was obtained from an adult who was a healthcare worker with PCR-confirmed SARS-CoV-2 infection or an uninfected control (not recorded which).

This clonotype has at least ten counts. The chain joins TRBV19 to TRBJ2-3; D unclear. The CDR3 runs 17 residues. The V end was cut by 5 bases, the J end by 3 bases, with 21 bases between. From germline, CDR1 is LNHDA and CDR2 SQIVND (reference sequence). DNA for the CDR3: TGTGCCAGTAGTGCGCGACTCCTCGTGGCGGAAACAGATACGCAGTATTTT. Amino acid sequence: CASSARLLVAETDTQYF.

This clonotype was counted only a few times. The V call is TRBV29-1, the J call TRBJ2-5; 12 bases align to TRBD1. CDR3 length equals 14 residues. Germline V lookup: CDR1 SQVTM, CDR2 ANQGSEA. Trimming took 6 bases from V and 5 from J; bases not matched to a gene: 7. CDR3 coding DNA: TGCAGCGTCCCGGGACAGGGGGCTCTGGAGACCCAGTACTTC. Translation gives CSVPGQGALETQYF.

This clonotype was counted at least ten times. This chain links TRBV24-1 with TRBJ1-2; a possible D gene is TRBD1 (6 bases). V lost 4 bases and J lost 5, with 13 bases in between. Germline V gene data show CDR1 as KGHDR and CDR2 as SFDVKD. The CDR3 runs to 14 residues. CDR3 in DNA: TGTGCCACCAGTGACCAGACAGGAGGGTATGGCTACACCTTC. This sequence encodes CATSDQTGGYGYTF.

The chain combines TRBV21-1 with TRBJ1-6. TRBV21-1 is an annotated pseudogene. The CDR3 consists of 13 residues. The CDR3 spells CASKGQRDSPLHF. The CDR3 DNA is TGTGCCAGCAAAGGGCAGCGCGATTCACCCCTCCACTTT.

This clonotype occurred many times. The V gene is TRBV6-6, the J gene TRBJ1-5; no definite D call. V dropped 4 bases and J dropped 3 bases, with 19 bases sitting between them. Germline V lookup: CDR1 MNHNY, CDR2 SVGAGI (reference sequence). The CDR3 sequence is 17 residues long. The CDR3 here is CASSFGGTGLYNQPQHF. The CDR3 DNA follows: TGTGCCAGCAGTTTCGGAGGCACGGGGTTGTACAATCAGCCCCAGCATTTT.

The rearrangement joins TRBV6-2 or TRBV6-3 to TRBJ2-5, with TRBD2 as a possible D gene (6 bases). The CDR3 runs to 13 residues. Trimming stripped 4 bases from V and 5 bases from J, with 11 bases between. Germline values: CDR1 MNHEY, CDR2 SVGEGT. For the CDR3, the DNA is TGTGCCAGCAGTTCGTCAGGGAGGGAGACCCAGTACTTC. Protein sequence: CASSSSGRETQYF.

This clonotype was seen only a few times. CDR3 sequence reads: CASSLEATSGREETQYF. For the CDR3, the DNA is TGTGCCAGCAGCTTAGAGGCGACTAGCGGGAGGGAAGAGACCCAGTACTTC. The V call is TRBV7-2, the J call TRBJ2-5; 14 bases are shared with TRBD2. Per germline, CDR1 SGHTA and CDR2 FQGNSA. The CDR3 length is 17 residues. Trimming removed 1 base from V and 3 bases from J; junction bases left unmatched: 4.

This clonotype has more than one count but fewer than ten. V usage is TRBV6-5 and J usage is TRBJ2-1, with 8 bases fitting TRBD2. The trim removed 0 bases at V and 4 bases at J, leaving 8 bases unmatched. The germline gives CDR1 MNHEY, CDR2 SVGAGI. The CDR3 is made up of 17 amino acids. CDR3 in DNA: TGTGCCAGCAGTTACTCCGGAGTAGCGGGGTTTTACAATGAGCAGTTCTTC. Translation gives CASSYSGVAGFYNEQFF.

This chain links TRBV4-2 with TRBJ1-5, with 9 positions matching TRBD1. This CDR3 region has 16 residues. V lost 2 bases to trimming and J lost 6 bases; unmatched junction nucleotides: 8. Germline values: CDR1 LGHNA, CDR2 YNFKEQ. For the CDR3, the DNA is TGTGCCAGCAGCCAATCCGGGACAGGGAAAGGTCAGCCCCAGCATTTT. Its translation: CASSQSGTGKGQPQHF.

This clonotype was recorded a few times. V usage is TRBV12-3 or TRBV12-4 and J usage is TRBJ2-1; D might be TRBD2 (7 bases). V dropped 2 bases and J dropped 12 bases, with 17 bases sitting between them. This CDR3 comprises 14 residues. For the CDR3, the DNA is TGTGCCAGCAGTTTAAGGGGGACTACTAGGAGGCAGTTCTTC. This translates into CASSLRGTTRRQFF.

This clonotype was seen many times. This chain connects TRBV19 to TRBJ1-5; D remains unclear. V gave up 1 base and J gave up 5 bases, with 6 bases separating them. The CDR3 totals 13 residues. Looked up from germline, CDR1 is LNHDA and CDR2 is SQIVND (reference sequence). CDR3 region: CASSIVSDQPQHF. CDR3 DNA sequence: TGTGCCAGTAGTATAGTCTCAGATCAGCCCCAGCATTTT.

This clonotype has a handful of counts. This chain joins TRBV7-2 and TRBJ2-1, with TRBD1 as a possible D gene (6 bases). Germline V lookup: CDR1 SGHTA, CDR2 FQGNSA. Trimming cost V 0 bases and J 3 bases, with 9 bases left between them. This CDR3 is built from 15 residues. CDR3: CASSLAGANYNEQFF. The DNA for the CDR3 is TGTGCCAGCAGCTTAGCGGGGGCGAACTACAATGAGCAGTTCTTC.